Shown below are 5 T cell receptor beta chains from a single sample sequenced in a study of OX40 agonist ivuxolimab in advanced cancers. The table came from immunoSEQ multiplex PCR; TCRdb's copy has only in-frame clones and leaves some out. This table has some 65,000 clones, 87% appearing once. The specimen was CD4+ or CD8+ T cells sorted from blood, collected in a trial of the OX40 agonist ivuxolimab. Source of these receptors: an adult with an advanced solid tumor such as melanoma, head and neck, liver or kidney cancer.

The CDR3 loop reads CASSLLAELGTDTQYF. DNA of the CDR3: TGTGCCAGCAGCTTACTGGCGGAGCTGGGCACAGATACGCAGTATTTT. The genes are TRBV11-1 and TRBJ2-3, with unresolved D. The CDR3 is 16 residues long. Trimming pared 2 bases from V and 1 base from J, leaving 13 bases between. From germline, CDR1 is SGHAT and CDR2 FQDESV (reference sequence). Full variable domain (rest looked up from reference TRBV11-1 and TRBJ2-3): EAEVAQSPRYKITEKSQAVAFWCDPISGHATLYWYRQILGQGPELLVQFQDESVVDDSQLPKDRFSAERLKGVDSTLKIQPAELGDSAMYLCASSLLAELGTDTQYFGPGTRLTVL.

CDR3 residues: CASSPAWQETQYF. The CDR3 nucleotides read TGTGCCAGCTCACCAGCTTGGCAGGAGACCCAGTACTTC. The rearrangement joins TRBV18 to TRBJ2-5; D gene uncertain. V was trimmed by 2 bases and J by 5 bases, leaving 9 bases between them. The length of the CDR3 is 13 residues. From germline, CDR1 is KGHSH and CDR2 LQKENI.

The rearrangement links TRBV5-1 to TRBJ2-5; TRBD2 aligns across 10 bases. CDR1 is SGHRS, CDR2 YFSETQ, per germline. This CDR3 has 16 amino acids. Trimming removed 0 bases from V and 2 bases from J; junction bases left unmatched: 4. The CDR3: CASSLVASGGQETQYF. The CDR3 DNA reads TGCGCCAGCAGCTTGGTGGCTAGCGGGGGACAAGAGACCCAGTACTTC.

The gene calls are TRBV5-1 and TRBJ1-2; 7 bases agree with TRBD1. The CDR3 totals 15 residues. V dropped 0 bases and J dropped 2; count of bases not matched to a gene: 4. Germline V CDR1 and CDR2: SGHRS, YFSETQ. The CDR3 reads CASSLEGDSNYGYTF. The CDR3 DNA reads TGCGCCAGCAGCTTGGAGGGGGACAGCAACTATGGCTACACCTTC.

The CDR3 nucleotides read TGCGCCAGCAAAGAAGAACTCCCTGTGGATGGCTACACCTTC. This encodes CASKEELPVDGYTF. This sequence joins TRBV5-1 and TRBJ1-2; D is unresolved. Germline CDR1 SGHRS, CDR2 YFSETQ. CDR3 length equals 14 residues. V gave up 6 bases and J gave up 6 bases, with 18 bases separating them. The entire variable domain, with the rest obtained from reference TRBV5-1 and TRBJ1-2, is as follows: KAGVTQTPRYLIKTRGQQVTLSCSPISGHRSVSWYQQTPGQGLQFLFEYFSETQRNKGNFPGRFSGRQFSNSRSEMNVSTLELGDSALYLCASKEELPVDGYTFGSGTRLTVV.